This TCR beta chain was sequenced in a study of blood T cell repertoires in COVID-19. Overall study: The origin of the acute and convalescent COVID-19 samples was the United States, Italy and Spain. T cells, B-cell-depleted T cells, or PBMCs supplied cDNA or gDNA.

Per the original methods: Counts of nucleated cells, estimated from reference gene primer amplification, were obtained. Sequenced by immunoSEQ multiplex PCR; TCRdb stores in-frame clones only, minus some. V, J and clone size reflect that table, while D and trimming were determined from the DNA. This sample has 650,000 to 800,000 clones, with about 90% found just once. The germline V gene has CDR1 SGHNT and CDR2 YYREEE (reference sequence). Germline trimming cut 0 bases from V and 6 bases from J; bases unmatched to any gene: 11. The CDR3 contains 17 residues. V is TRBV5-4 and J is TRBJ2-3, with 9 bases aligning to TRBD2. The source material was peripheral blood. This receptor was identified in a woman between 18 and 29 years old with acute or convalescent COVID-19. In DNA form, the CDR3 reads TGTGCCAGCAGCTTGGGAGCTTTGCGGGGGGGCGGGGATACGCAGTATTTT. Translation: CASSLGALRGGGDTQYF.